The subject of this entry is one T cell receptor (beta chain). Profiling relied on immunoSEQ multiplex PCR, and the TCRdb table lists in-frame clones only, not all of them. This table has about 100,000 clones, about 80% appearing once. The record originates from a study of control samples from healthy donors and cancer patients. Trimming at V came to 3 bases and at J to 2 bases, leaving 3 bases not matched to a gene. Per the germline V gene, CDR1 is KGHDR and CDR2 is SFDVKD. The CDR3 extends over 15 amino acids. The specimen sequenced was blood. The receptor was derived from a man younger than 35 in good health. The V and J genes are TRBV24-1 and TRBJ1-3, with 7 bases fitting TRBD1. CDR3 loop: CATSDPGTAGNTIYF. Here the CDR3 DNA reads TGTGCCACCAGTGATCCCGGGACAGCTGGAAACACCATATATTTT.